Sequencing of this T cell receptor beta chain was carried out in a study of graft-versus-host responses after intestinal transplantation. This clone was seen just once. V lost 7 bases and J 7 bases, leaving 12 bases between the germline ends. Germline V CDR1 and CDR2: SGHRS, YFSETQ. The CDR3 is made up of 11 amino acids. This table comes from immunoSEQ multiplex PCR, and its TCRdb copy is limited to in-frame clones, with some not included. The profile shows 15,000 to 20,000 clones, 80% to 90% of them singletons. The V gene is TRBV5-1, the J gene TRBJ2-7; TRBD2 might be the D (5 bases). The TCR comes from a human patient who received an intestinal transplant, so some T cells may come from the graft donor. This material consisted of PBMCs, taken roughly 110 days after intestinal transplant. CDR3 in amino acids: CASLGVEEQYF. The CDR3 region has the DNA TGCGCCAGCCTCGGGGTGGAAGAGCAGTACTTC.